The 18 T cell receptor beta chains given below trace back to one sample, sequenced in a study of Graves' ophthalmopathy and Graves' hyperthyroidism. The sequenced template was RNA, covering the TCR beta CDR3 region. An opening RT-PCR round employed HTBI primers and preceded a second-round multiplex PCR. TCRdb passed the multiplex PCR reads through MiXCR, listing each CDR3 protein once. The sample holds roughly 380,000 distinct CDR3 sequences, 15% to 19% seen once. What was sequenced was peripheral blood. The receptor source for this set is a woman aged 18 to 35 with stable Graves' hyperthyroidism.

This clonotype was seen repeatedly, ten times or more. V and J are TRBV27 and TRBJ2-7; 9 bases are shared with TRBD2. J lost 4 bases, V lost 1 base, and 5 bases had no gene match. Germline loops: CDR1 MNHEY, CDR2 SMNVEV (reference sequence). The CDR3 runs 15 residues. CDR3 nucleotide sequence: TGTGCCAGCAGTTTATTGCTAGCGGGGAAATACGAGCAGTACTTC. Translating gives CASSLLLAGKYEQYF.

This clonotype has only a few counts. A single base separates this from a much larger clone, so it may be a read error. As DNA, the CDR3 is TGTGCCAGCAGCTTAGCCTTGAGGTGCTTC. Translation: CASSLALRCF. The V and J genes are TRBV7-2 and TRBJ2-7; D call uncertain. CDR3 size: 10 residues. Per the germline V gene, CDR1 is SGHTA and CDR2 is FQGNSA.

The J gene is TRBJ2-5, the V gene TRBV12-3 or TRBV12-4; D gene unclear. The V end lost 4 bases, the J end lost 5 bases, and 8 bases lay between the germline ends. This CDR3 comprises 12 residues. The CDR3 reads CASSSGSETQYF. The CDR3, as DNA: TGTGCCAGCAGTTCAGGTAGTGAGACCCAGTACTTC.

This clonotype was counted between two and nine times. This chain connects TRBV18 to TRBJ2-7, with D possibly being TRBD1 (6 bases). Germline V lookup: CDR1 KGHSH, CDR2 LQKENI. Trimming stripped 3 bases from V and 6 bases from J, with 12 bases between. This CDR3 region has 13 residues. The CDR3 nucleotides are TGTGCCAGCTCACCTCAACAGGGTGTCGAGCAGTACTTC. This sequence encodes CASSPQQGVEQYF.

At least ten counts were recorded for this clonotype. This chain links TRBV6-1 with TRBJ1-1; 10 bases line up with TRBD1. There are 15 residues in the CDR3. After removal of 5 bases from V and 3 bases from J, the junction contained 6 bases not matched to a gene. CDR1 is MNHNS and CDR2 is SASEGT in the germline V gene. The CDR3 loop reads CASSPVGQGYTEAFF. CDR3 in DNA: TGTGCCAGCAGTCCCGTGGGACAGGGGTACACTGAAGCTTTCTTT.

The sample holds many counts of this clonotype. The gene calls are TRBV6-2 or TRBV6-3 and TRBJ1-5; D ambiguous. The CDR3 totals 15 residues. The germline CDR1 and CDR2 sequences are MNHEY and SVGEGT. V lost 5 bases to trimming and J lost 0 bases, with 11 bases between them. The CDR3 is CASSQTENSNQPQHF. The CDR3 DNA sequence: TGTGCCAGCAGTCAGACCGAAAATAGCAATCAGCCCCAGCATTTT.

The V gene is TRBV5-4, the J gene TRBJ2-7; D could derive from TRBD1 or TRBD2 (7 bases each). Trimming removed 2 bases at V and 4 bases at J, with 16 bases between. CDR1 and CDR2 (germline): SGHNT, YYREEE (reference sequence). This CDR3 region has 15 residues. The CDR3: CASSFPGGGEYEQYF. The CDR3 nucleotides read TGTGCCAGCAGCTTTCCAGGGGGGGGCGAGTACGAGCAGTACTTC.

Ten or more counts support this clonotype. The CDR3, as DNA: TGTGCCAGCAGTTTGTCCTCCGTTCAAGAGACCCAGTACTTC. Translated: CASSLSSVQETQYF. V gene TRBV12-3 or TRBV12-4 combines with J gene TRBJ2-5; D is unresolved. V lost 3 bases and J lost 2, with 10 bases in between. This CDR3 has 14 amino acids.

In this sample, this clonotype turned up many times. V usage is TRBV20-1 and J usage is TRBJ1-2; D uncertain. The CDR3 is 13 residues long. The ends were cut back, 0 bases at V and 2 bases at J, with 7 bases in the middle. In germline, CDR1 is DFQATT, CDR2 SNEGSKA (reference sequence). CDR3 sequence: CSARDVQNYGYTF. For the CDR3, the DNA is TGCAGTGCTAGAGATGTGCAGAACTATGGCTACACCTTC.

This clonotype was detected a few times. This sequence joins TRBV7-2 and TRBJ2-4, with 7 nucleotides matching TRBD2. Per germline, CDR1 SGHTA and CDR2 FQGNSA. There are 15 residues in the CDR3. V trimming: 1 base; J trimming: 3 bases; junction bases outside the gene matches: 3. CDR3 coding DNA: TGTGCCAGCAGCTTAGGGGGGGGGAGCAAAAACATTCAGTACTTC. As protein: CASSLGGGSKNIQYF.

This clonotype occurred many times. The J gene is TRBJ2-7, the V gene TRBV6-1; D is perhaps TRBD2 (6 bases). The V end lost 5 bases, the J end lost 3 bases, and 17 bases lay between the germline ends. The CDR3 has 15 amino acids. The germline gives CDR1 MNHNS, CDR2 SASEGT. Here the CDR3 reads CASSREAGRLYEQYF. The CDR3 DNA reads as TGTGCCAGCAGTAGAGAGGCGGGACGCCTCTACGAGCAGTACTTC.

This clonotype was recorded many times. The genes are TRBV5-1 and TRBJ1-2, with D possibly matching TRBD1 (5 bases). Germline CDR1 and CDR2: SGHRS and YFSETQ. Deletions cut 0 bases from V and 3 bases from J, with 18 bases between. CDR3 length: 17 residues. This CDR3 is CASSLDWATGPYYGYTF. The DNA for the CDR3 is TGCGCCAGCAGCTTGGACTGGGCTACAGGCCCCTACTATGGCTACACCTTC.

There are many counts of this clonotype. The chain carries TRBV9 and TRBJ2-7; 8 bases are shared with TRBD2. V shed 0 bases and J 4 bases; nucleotides not matched to a gene: 12. CDR3 size: 17 residues. CDR1 is SGDLS, CDR2 YYNGEE, per germline. CDR3 coding DNA: TGTGCCAGCAGCGTAGGCGGACGGGGGGGTTCCCTTTACGAGCAGTACTTC. Amino acids: CASSVGGRGGSLYEQYF.

This clonotype has just a few counts. V and J are TRBV3-1 and TRBJ1-1; no clear D gene. Germline CDR1 reads LGHDT; CDR2 reads YNNKEL (reference sequence). The V end lost 4 bases, the J end lost 4 bases, and 16 bases lay between the germline ends. The CDR3 spans 15 residues. In nucleotides, the CDR3 is TGTGCCAGCAGCCCGAAAAACCGTTTGGGCACTGAAGCTTTCTTT. It encodes CASSPKNRLGTEAFF.

This clonotype appeared many times. The chain links TRBV24-1 to TRBJ1-2; TRBD1 might be the D (6 bases). The germline V gene encodes CDR1 KGHDR and CDR2 SFDVKD. Trimming removed 3 bases from V and 1 base from J, with 17 bases in between. CDR3 length equals 17 residues. CDR3 amino acids: CATSDPPGRGSNYGYTF. The CDR3 coding sequence is TGTGCCACCAGTGATCCCCCCGGCAGGGGAAGTAACTATGGCTACACCTTC.

This clonotype was seen a handful of times. The V call is TRBV19, the J call TRBJ2-2; the D gene is possibly TRBD1 (6 bases). CDR3 length equals 17 residues. Germline lookup yields CDR1 LNHDA and CDR2 SQIVND (reference sequence). V was pared by 10 bases and J by 0 bases, with 21 bases between. The CDR3 reads CATSHGKGTTNTGELFF. In DNA, the CDR3 is TGTGCCACCTCCCATGGAAAGGGGACAACGAACACCGGGGAGCTGTTTTTT.

At least ten counts were recorded for this clonotype. This chain connects TRBV5-1 to TRBJ1-2; D not resolved. This CDR3 has 14 residues. Trimming shortened V by 0 bases and J by 4 bases, and 10 bases separated the two germline ends. Germline V gene data show CDR1 as SGHRS and CDR2 as YFSETQ. CDR3 in amino acids: CASSLGSESYGYTF. As DNA, the CDR3 is TGCGCCAGCAGCTTGGGCAGCGAGTCCTATGGCTACACCTTC.

This clonotype was observed at least ten times. The chain has TRBV12-3 or TRBV12-4 and TRBJ1-5; D ambiguous. The CDR3 consists of 16 residues. V shed 2 bases and J shed 6 bases, with 17 bases lying between them. The CDR3, as DNA: TGTGCCAGCAGTTTATTCCCCGGGGTGACGGGTCAGCCCCAGCATTTT. Amino acids: CASSLFPGVTGQPQHF.